The rows below give T cell receptor beta chains drawn from one sample of a study of blood T cell repertoires in COVID-19. The repertoire was sequenced with immunoSEQ multiplex PCR; TCRdb's copy has only in-frame clones and lacks some. Counted here are under 150,000 clones, more than 65% occurring once; the ten biggest clones make up approximately 1.5%. The sequenced material came from peripheral blood. These TCRs come from a man aged 45-65 years with acute or convalescent COVID-19. CDR3s include the opening cysteine and the closing phenylalanine or tryptophan. The order of the fields is J gene, V gene, D gene, clone size, CDR3 DNA, CDR3 protein. D genes are given only for firm matches. Rows give clone size only sometimes, using once, few, many, or a class for an expanded clone.

>TRBJ1-5|TRBV10-2|TRBD1|NA
TGCGCCAGCAGGACAGGGTTCAATCAGCCCCAGCATTTT
CASRTGFNQPQHF
>TRBJ1-6|TRBV6-5|TRBD1|NA
TGTGCCAGCCGTTACAAGGGGACAGGTGAATCACCCCTCCACTTT
CASRYKGTGESPLHF
>TRBJ2-5|TRBV10-3|NA|NA
TGTGCCATCAGTGAGTCGGTGCAGGGGGGTGAGACCCAGTACTTC
CAISESVQGGETQYF
>TRBJ1-2|TRBV28|NA|NA
TGTGCCAGCAGTTTCCGGGGGTATGGCTACACCTTC
CASSFRGYGYTF
>TRBJ1-6|TRBV4-1|NA|NA
TGCGCCAGCGGGGGGTGGGGACGGGATAATTCACCCCTCCACTTT
CASGGWGRDNSPLHF
>TRBJ1-2|TRBV4-1|TRBD1|NA
TGCGCCAGCAGCCAAGAGGGACAGGTCTCCTATGGCTACACCTTC
CASSQEGQVSYGYTF
>TRBJ2-7|TRBV5-5|TRBD2|NA
TGTGCCAGCAGCCTGGCTAGCGGGGTTAGCTCCTACGAGCAGTACTTC
CASSLASGVSSYEQYF
>TRBJ1-2|TRBV7-9|TRBD1|NA
TGTGCCAGCAGCTCGGGACAGGGAAATGGCTACACCTTC
CASSSGQGNGYTF
>TRBJ1-6|TRBV28|NA|NA
TGTGCCAGCAGTCCCAGGGCGTGGGGAAGCTCCTATAATTCACCCCTCCACTTT
CASSPRAWGSSYNSPLHF
>TRBJ1-2|TRBV29-1|NA|few
TGCAGCGTTGTGGAGACCTCCTATGGCTACACCTTC
CSVVETSYGYTF
>TRBJ2-1|TRBV21-1|NA|NA
TGTGCCAGCAGCAAAGGGGGACAGGCGATCTACAATGAGCAGTTCTTC
CASSKGGQAIYNEQFF
>TRBJ1-2|TRBV11-2|NA|NA
TGTGCCAGCAGCCCAGCGGGACTCCTCCACCGCAACTATGGCTACACCTTC
CASSPAGLLHRNYGYTF
>TRBJ1-2|TRBV19|NA|NA
TGTGCCAGTAGTGGTTTGTCGTTCTACTTC
CASSGLSFYF
>TRBJ2-7|TRBV2|NA|NA
TGTGCCAGCAGTCCGGAGCTATCTCGGCAGTACTTC
CASSPELSRQYF
>TRBJ2-2|TRBV9|TRBD1|once
TGTGCCAGCAGCCCGGGACAGGGGGTTGGGGAGCTGTTTTTT
CASSPGQGVGELFF
>TRBJ1-1|TRBV4-2|TRBD1|NA
TGTGCCAGCAGCCAAGAAGGACAGGGACGTGAAGCTTTCTTT
CASSQEGQGREAFF
>TRBJ1-3|TRBV10-3|NA|NA
TGTGCCATCAGTGCGGGGACTGGAAACACCATATATTTT
CAISAGTGNTIYF
>TRBJ2-1|TRBV27|TRBD1|NA
TGTGCCAGCAGTTTTGGGGACAGATTTAATGAGCAGTTCTTC
CASSFGDRFNEQFF
>TRBJ1-2|TRBV29-1|NA|NA
TGCAGCGTTGAATTCGCAGGGGACTATGGCTACACCTTC
CSVEFAGDYGYTF
>TRBJ2-7|TRBV9|NA|NA
TGTGCCAGCAGCGTAGATCCGGGGTCCTTCTCCGAGCAGTACTTC
CASSVDPGSFSEQYF
>TRBJ2-7|TRBV5-6|TRBD1|NA
TGTGCCAGCAGCTTAGGGACAGGGAGTCACGAGCAGTACTTC
CASSLGTGSHEQYF
>TRBJ1-1|TRBV27|TRBD1|NA
TGTGCCAGCAGTTTGACGGGACAGATAAAAAACACTGAAGCTTTCTTT
CASSLTGQIKNTEAFF
>TRBJ1-2|TRBV10-3|TRBD1|NA
TGTGCCATCAGCAGACAGGGAGACTATGGCTACACCTTC
CAISRQGDYGYTF
>TRBJ1-5|TRBV5-5|NA|NA
TGTGCCAGCAGCTTGTCGGCGGGGCAGCCCCAGCATTTT
CASSLSAGQPQHF
>TRBJ1-1|TRBV2|NA|few
TGTGCCAGCAGTACCAACAGGGCCCCTAGAACTGAAGCTTTCTTT
CASSTNRAPRTEAFF
>TRBJ2-3|TRBV14|NA|NA
TGTGCCAGCAGCCAGGGGGCTAGCACAGATACGCAGTATTTT
CASSQGASTDTQYF
>TRBJ2-1|TRBV19|NA|few
TGTGCCAGTAGTATGAGACAGGCCGTGAACAATGAGCAGTTCTTC
CASSMRQAVNNEQFF
>TRBJ1-3|TRBV6-5|NA|NA
TGTGCCAGCATGGCCACCTCTGGAAACACCATATATTTT
CASMATSGNTIYF
>TRBJ1-1|TRBV6-5|TRBD1|few
TGTGCCAGGGAGACAGGGGGCCGGACTGAAGCTTTCTTT
CARETGGRTEAFF
>TRBJ1-1|TRBV7-2|TRBD1|NA
TGTGCCAGCAGCTCGGTCGGGACAGGGTATTGGGCTTTCTTT
CASSSVGTGYWAFF
>TRBJ2-1|TRBV19|TRBD2|NA
TGTGCCAGTAGTATAGATCTAGGGGGACTAGCGGGAAATGAGCAGTTCTTC
CASSIDLGGLAGNEQFF
>TRBJ1-4|TRBV5-1|TRBD1|NA
TGCGCCAGCAGCTTCAAAGGGGGCAAGGCAACTAATGAAAAACTGTTTTTT
CASSFKGGKATNEKLFF